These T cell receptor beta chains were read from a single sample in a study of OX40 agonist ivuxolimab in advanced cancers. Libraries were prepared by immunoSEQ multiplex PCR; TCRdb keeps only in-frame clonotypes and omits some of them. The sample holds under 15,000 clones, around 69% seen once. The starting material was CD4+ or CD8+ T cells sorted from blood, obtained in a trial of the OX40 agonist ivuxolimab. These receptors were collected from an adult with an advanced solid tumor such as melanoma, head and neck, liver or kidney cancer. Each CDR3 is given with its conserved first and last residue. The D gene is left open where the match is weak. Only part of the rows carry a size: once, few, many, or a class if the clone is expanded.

CSVRHPYNEQFF,TGCAGCGTCCGCCACCCCTACAATGAGCAGTTCTTC,TRBJ2-1,12,.,TRBV29-1,.
CASSEGRGGTPLHF,TGTGCCAGCAGTGAAGGCAGGGGAGGAACACCCCTCCACTTT,TRBJ1-6,14,.,TRBV2,.
CASSDGGDGYTF,TGTGCCAGCAGTGATGGCGGGGATGGCTACACCTTC,TRBJ1-2,12,.,TRBV6-6,medium-sized
CATQVGTGTSYGYTF,TGTGCCACCCAGGTGGGAACAGGGACTAGCTATGGCTACACCTTC,TRBJ1-2,15,.,TRBV6-4,few
CASRVPGANVLTF,TGTGCCAGTAGAGTACCTGGGGCCAACGTCCTGACTTTC,TRBJ2-6,13,.,TRBV19,.
CASSFPGSKNIQYF,TGTGCCAGCAGCTTTCCAGGCAGCAAAAACATTCAGTACTTC,TRBJ2-4,14,.,TRBV5-6,few
CASSSPGLAGGLCEQYF,TGTGCCAGCAGTTCCCCGGGACTAGCGGGAGGGCTTTGTGAGCAGTACTTC,TRBJ2-7,17,TRBD2,TRBV28,once
CAWSKGLTYEQYF,TGTGCCTGGAGTAAAGGACTGACCTACGAGCAGTACTTC,TRBJ2-7,13,.,TRBV30,.
CASSERRGGGNEQFF,TGCGCCAGCAGCGAGCGTCGCGGGGGGGGCAATGAGCAGTTCTTC,TRBJ2-1,15,TRBD2,TRBV11-3,.
CASSLGTGGNQPQHF,TGCGCCAGCAGCTTAGGGACAGGGGGCAATCAGCCCCAGCATTTT,TRBJ1-5,15,TRBD1,TRBV5-1,few
CASRREGRNEQFF,TGCGCCAGCAGGCGGGAGGGGAGGAATGAGCAGTTCTTC,TRBJ2-1,13,TRBD2,TRBV4-1,medium-sized
CTSSQDLGGRHNQPQHF,TGCACCAGCAGCCAAGATCTGGGAGGGAGGCACAATCAGCCCCAGCATTTT,TRBJ1-5,17,.,TRBV1,.
CAWKRGVGTEAFF,TGTGCCTGGAAACGAGGGGTGGGCACTGAAGCTTTCTTT,TRBJ1-1,13,.,TRBV30,.